The 17 T cell receptor beta chains presented below share a single source sample, sequenced in a study of T cells after yellow fever vaccination. One entry per CDR3 protein results from TCRdb running MiXCR on the 5' RACE reads. The sample has about 160,000 distinct CDR3 sequences, about a tenth seen once. This sample comprised CD8+ T cells sorted from PBMCs, obtained 45 days after the yellow fever booster vaccination. These receptors all stem from a man aged 18 to 29 who received the YFV17D yellow fever vaccine.

This clonotype was observed at least ten times. The CDR3 region has the DNA TGTGCCAGCAGTTTTCGACGGAACACCATGAACACTGAAGCTTTCTTT. Protein product: CASSFRRNTMNTEAFF. V usage is TRBV28 and J usage is TRBJ1-1; D call uncertain. The CDR3 runs 16 residues. Trimming stripped 3 bases from V and 0 bases from J, with 14 bases between. Germline lookup yields CDR1 MDHEN and CDR2 SYDVKM.

J is TRBJ2-7 and V is TRBV5-6; maybe TRBD1 (6 bases). Germline CDR1 SGHDT, CDR2 YYEEEE. The V end lost 2 bases, the J end lost 3 bases, and 15 bases lay between the germline ends. The CDR3 runs to 15 residues. The CDR3 here is CASSLDRDTDYEQYF. The CDR3 bases are TGTGCCAGCAGCTTAGACCGGGACACCGACTACGAGCAGTACTTC.

In its sample, this clonotype was seen a few times. The chain is built from TRBV6-6 and TRBJ2-1; 11 positions agree with TRBD2. The ends lost 0 bases at V and 6 bases at J; junction bases unmatched: 1. This CDR3 has 15 amino acids. The germline gives CDR1 MNHNY, CDR2 SVGAGI (reference sequence). The DNA of the CDR3 is TGTGCCAGCAGTTACTCAGGACTAGCGGGCAATGAGCAGTTCTTC. Protein product: CASSYSGLAGNEQFF.

This clonotype has only a few counts. The chain is built from TRBV5-5 and TRBJ2-1, with D possibly being TRBD1 (5 bases). Trimming cost V 0 bases and J 2 bases, with 9 bases left between them. This CDR3 spans 15 amino acids. The V gene's germline CDR1 is SGHKS and CDR2 YYEKEE (reference sequence). The CDR3 DNA follows: TGTGCCAGCAGCTTGGTAGGGGCCGCCTACAATGAGCAGTTCTTC. It codes for CASSLVGAAYNEQFF.

The sample holds many counts of this clonotype. The chain couples TRBV7-6 to TRBJ2-5; no clear D. CDR3 size: 11 residues. V was clipped by 4 bases and J by 7 bases, with 7 bases between them. The germline CDR1 and CDR2 sequences are SGHVS and FNYEAQ. The CDR3, as DNA: TGTGCCAGCAGCTCCAAGTGGACCCAGTACTTC. Translation gives CASSSKWTQYF.

This clonotype was recorded many times. The gene calls are TRBV4-3 and TRBJ2-3, with TRBD2 matching 14 bases. V dropped 4 bases and J dropped 4; count of bases not matched to a gene: 1. Germline CDR1 is LGHNA and CDR2 is YSLEER. This CDR3 region has 15 residues. The CDR3 here is CASSPTSGGADTQYF. CDR3 coding DNA: TGCGCCAGCAGCCCGACTAGCGGGGGGGCAGATACGCAGTATTTT.

This clonotype was seen at least ten times. CDR3 bases: TGTGCCAGCAGCTCCGCCGGGACGTCTAATGAAAAACTGTTTTTT. Translation gives CASSSAGTSNEKLFF. V gene TRBV7-8 combines with J gene TRBJ1-4; maybe TRBD1 (5 bases). Germline V gene sequence: CDR1 SGHVS, CDR2 FQNEAQ. The CDR3 consists of 15 residues. V lost 4 bases and J lost 3, with 12 bases in between.

This clonotype was detected a few times. V is TRBV7-9 and J is TRBJ1-1; TRBD1 is a possible D gene (6 bases). The germline CDR1 and CDR2 sequences are SEHNR and FQNEAQ (reference sequence). V was trimmed by 2 bases and J by 1 base, leaving 11 bases between them. The CDR3 covers 15 residues. The CDR3: CASSLLGQKNTEAFF. In DNA form, the CDR3 reads TGTGCCAGCAGCTTACTCGGACAGAAGAACACTGAAGCTTTCTTT. The whole variable domain, filled in from reference TRBV7-9 and TRBJ1-1, reads DTGVSQNPRHKITKRGQNVTFRCDPISEHNRLYWYRQTLGQGPEFLTYFQNEAQLEKSRLLSDRFSAERPKGSFSTLEIQRTEQGDSAMYLCASSLLGQKNTEAFFGQGTRLTVV.

The V and J genes are TRBV4-1 and TRBJ1-1, with D uncertain. This CDR3 has 16 residues. Trimming took off 0 bases at V and 3 bases at J, with 14 bases between the two ends. Germline loops: CDR1 MGHRA, CDR2 YSYEKL. CDR3 in amino acids: CASSQETPPGYTEAFF. CDR3 in DNA: TGCGCCAGCAGCCAAGAAACGCCCCCCGGGTACACTGAAGCTTTCTTT.

This clonotype came up many times. The chain employs TRBV7-8 and TRBJ2-5; 10 bases line up with TRBD2. Germline CDR1 and CDR2: SGHVS and FQNEAQ. The CDR3 has 17 residues. After removal of 2 bases from V and 1 base from J, the junction contained 7 bases not matched to a gene. Written as DNA, the CDR3 is TGTGCCAGCAGCTTAAGGGCTAGCGGGGGCCCCCAAGAGACCCAGTACTTC. It codes for CASSLRASGGPQETQYF.

The chain carries TRBV7-9 and TRBJ1-1, with TRBD1 matching over 10 bases. Germline trimming cut 2 bases from V and 4 bases from J; bases unmatched to any gene: 7. There are 16 residues in the CDR3. The germline V gene encodes CDR1 SEHNR and CDR2 FQNEAQ (reference sequence). DNA of the CDR3: TGTGCCAGCAGCTTATTGGGACAGGGGTTGCTCACTGAAGCTTTCTTT. Translating gives CASSLLGQGLLTEAFF.

V and J are TRBV4-1 and TRBJ1-2; a weak D match, TRBD1 (6 bases). Germline V gives CDR1 MGHRA, CDR2 YSYEKL. The CDR3 totals 13 residues. V lost 5 bases to trimming and J lost 3 bases, with 10 bases between them. The CDR3 spells CASSESGDYGYTF. In DNA, the CDR3 is TGCGCCAGCAGCGAATCAGGGGACTATGGCTACACCTTC.

This clonotype was seen ten or more times. The V and J genes are TRBV10-1 and TRBJ2-2; D uncertain. Trimming took 4 bases from V and 6 from J, leaving 9 bases between them. The germline CDR1 and CDR2 sequences are WNHNN and SYGVQD (reference sequence). The CDR3 consists of 13 residues. CDR3 nucleotide sequence: TGCGCCAGCAGTGTGGGTGGCGCCGGGGAGCTGTTTTTT. Amino acids: CASSVGGAGELFF.

The J gene is TRBJ2-1, the V gene TRBV4-1; D unresolved. From germline, CDR1 is MGHRA and CDR2 YSYEKL. V was cut by 0 bases and J by 1 base, with 4 bases left in between. This CDR3 region has 14 residues. CDR3 amino acids: CASSQDESYNEQFF. The DNA for the CDR3 is TGCGCCAGCAGCCAAGACGAGTCCTACAATGAGCAGTTCTTC.

This clonotype appeared a few times. The chain uses TRBV15 and TRBJ2-5, with a weak D call TRBD2 (6 bases). Germline-derived CDR1 and CDR2 are LNHNV and YYDKDF (reference sequence). The CDR3 runs 15 residues. V lost 6 bases to trimming and J lost 4 bases, with 18 bases between them. CDR3 in amino acids: CATRPRLGGSETQYF. CDR3 bases: TGTGCCACCAGGCCCAGATTGGGGGGATCAGAGACCCAGTACTTC.

The genes are TRBV30 and TRBJ2-1; D remains ambiguous. The CDR3 is made up of 12 amino acids. V was pared by 2 bases and J by 6 bases, with 8 bases between. CDR1 and CDR2 (germline): GTSNPN, SVGIG (reference sequence). CDR3 region: CAWSLKVNEQFF. The CDR3 nucleotides read TGTGCCTGGAGTTTAAAGGTCAATGAGCAGTTCTTC.

The rearrangement uses TRBV9 and TRBJ2-1; D ambiguous. The CDR3 consists of 14 residues. Germline CDR1 is SGDLS and CDR2 is YYNGEE. Trimming took off 7 bases at V and 4 bases at J, with 15 bases between the two ends. CDR3: CASASERLYNEQFF. The CDR3 DNA reads TGTGCCAGCGCTTCGGAACGACTTTACAATGAGCAGTTCTTC. The full variable domain, in which reference TRBV9 and TRBJ2-1 provide the parts outside the CDR3, is DSGVTQTPKHLITATGQRVTLRCSPRSGDLSVYWYQQSLDQGLQFLIQYYNGEERAKGNILERFSAQQFPDLHSELNLSSLELGDSALYFCASASERLYNEQFFGPGTRLTVL.